This entry concerns a single T cell receptor (beta chain). The data derive from a study of technical replicates of blood from several donors. The CDR3 runs 14 residues. V shed 0 bases and J shed 2 bases, with 7 bases lying between them. Germline V CDR1 and CDR2: GTSNPN, SVGIG (reference sequence). Only in-frame clones appear in the TCRdb table, and some are missing; sequencing was by immunoSEQ multiplex PCR. Of around 79,000 clones in the sample, approximately 94% were seen once. This rearrangement joins TRBV30 to TRBJ2-2; possibly TRBD2 for D (5 bases). The receptor comes from a human donor in good health. The sample comprised T cells isolated from PBMCs. The CDR3 bases are TGTGCCTGGAGTGTACTAGGAAACACCGGGGAGCTGTTTTTT. This gives the protein CAWSVLGNTGELFF.